This paragraph reports one TCR beta chain. Here immunoSEQ multiplex PCR was the method, and the copy in TCRdb shows in-frame clones only, minus some. The sample shows around 45,000 clones, 70% to 90% of them seen only once. The source of the sample is a study of PD-L1 blockade in urothelial cancer. Study in general: At 3 weeks (second dose) and 6 weeks after starting treatment, blood was analyzed. Blood samples had a median of 141,255 T cells.

Trimming stripped 5 bases from V and 5 bases from J, with 15 bases between. Germline CDR1 reads MRHNA; CDR2 reads SNTAGT. This CDR3 is built from 14 residues. Indicated time point: pretreatment peripheral blood. The receptor was isolated from a man in his sixties with urothelial cancer. The source was PBMCs, collected around atezolizumab (anti-PD-L1) treatment. This sequence joins TRBV6-4 and TRBJ1-2; D perhaps matches TRBD1 (5 bases). The CDR3 DNA reads TGTGCCAGCAGTCAAGGGGAGGCGCGGTATGGCTACACCTTC. As protein: CASSQGEARYGYTF.